The clone carrying this T cell receptor beta chain turned up a few times. Its specificity is unknown. J was trimmed by 2 bases and V by 1 base; bases with no gene match: 4. This CDR3 has 15 amino acids. Germline V CDR1 and CDR2: DFQATT, SNEGSKA (reference sequence). This sample is drawn from a study of post-analysis software for immune sequencing data. General study results and limits: With TRBV5-6, TRBV5-1 and TRBV20-1 included, about five TRBV segments were more frequent in patients than in controls.

Prepared TCR beta cDNA libraries contained unique molecular identifiers. TCRdb re-analysed the PCR reads in MiXCR, keeping a single row per CDR3 protein. The sample lists roughly 670,000 distinct CDR3 sequences; 55% to 70% were seen once. V and J are TRBV20-1 and TRBJ1-2; 10 bases agree with TRBD1. What was sequenced was blood. The sequence was obtained from a girl aged 2-10 years with multiple sclerosis. CDR3 region: CSARARDRGNYGYTF. In DNA, the CDR3 is TGCAGTGCTAGAGCCCGGGACAGGGGCAACTATGGCTACACCTTC.